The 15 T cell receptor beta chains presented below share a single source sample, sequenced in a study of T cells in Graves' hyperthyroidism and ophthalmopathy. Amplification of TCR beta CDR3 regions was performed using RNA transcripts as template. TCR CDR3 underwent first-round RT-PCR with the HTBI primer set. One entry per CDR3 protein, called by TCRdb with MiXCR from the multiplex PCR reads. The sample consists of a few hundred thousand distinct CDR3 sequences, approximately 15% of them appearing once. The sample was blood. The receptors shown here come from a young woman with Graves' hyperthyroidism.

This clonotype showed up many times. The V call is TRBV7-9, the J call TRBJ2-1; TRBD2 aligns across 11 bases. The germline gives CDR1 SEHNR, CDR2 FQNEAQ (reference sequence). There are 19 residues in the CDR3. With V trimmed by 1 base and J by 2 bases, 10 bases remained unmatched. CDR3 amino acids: CASSLVRLAGGITYNEQFF. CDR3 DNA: TGTGCCAGCAGCTTAGTTCGTCTAGCGGGAGGTATTACCTACAATGAGCAGTTCTTC.

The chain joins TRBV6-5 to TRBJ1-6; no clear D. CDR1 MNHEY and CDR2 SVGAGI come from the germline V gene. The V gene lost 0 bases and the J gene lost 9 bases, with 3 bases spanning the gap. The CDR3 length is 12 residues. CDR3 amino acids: CASSYSRSPLHF. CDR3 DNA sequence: TGTGCCAGCAGTTACTCGCGTTCACCCCTCCACTTT.

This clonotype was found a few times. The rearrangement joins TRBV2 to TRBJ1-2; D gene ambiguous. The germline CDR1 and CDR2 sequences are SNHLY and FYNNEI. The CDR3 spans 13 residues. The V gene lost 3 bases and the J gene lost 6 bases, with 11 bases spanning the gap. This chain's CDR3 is CASSEERVDGYTF. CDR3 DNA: TGTGCCAGCAGTGAGGAGAGGGTGGATGGCTACACCTTC.

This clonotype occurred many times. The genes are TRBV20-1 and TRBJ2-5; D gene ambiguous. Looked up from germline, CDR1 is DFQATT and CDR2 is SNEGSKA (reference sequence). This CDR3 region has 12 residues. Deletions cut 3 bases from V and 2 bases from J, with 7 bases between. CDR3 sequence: CSASIEQETQYF. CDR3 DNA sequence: TGCAGTGCTAGCATTGAGCAAGAGACCCAGTACTTC.

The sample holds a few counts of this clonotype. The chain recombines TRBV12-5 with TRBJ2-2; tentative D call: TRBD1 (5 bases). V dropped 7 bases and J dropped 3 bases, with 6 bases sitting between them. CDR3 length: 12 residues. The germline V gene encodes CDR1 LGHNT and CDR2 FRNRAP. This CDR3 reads CASEGYTGELFF. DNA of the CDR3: TGTGCTAGTGAGGGGTACACCGGGGAGCTGTTTTTT. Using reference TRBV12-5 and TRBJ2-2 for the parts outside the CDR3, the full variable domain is DARVTQTPRHKVTEMGQEVTMRCQPILGHNTVFWYRQTMMQGLELLAYFRNRAPLDDSGMPKDRFSAEMPDATLATLKIQPSEPRDSAVYFCASEGYTGELFFGEGSRLTVL.

The CDR3 nucleotides are TGTGCCAGTAACGGGGCGGGACAGCCCCAGCATTTT. Protein product: CASNGAGQPQHF. The gene calls are TRBV19 and TRBJ1-5, with D possibly matching TRBD1 (5 bases). V gave up 7 bases and J gave up 7 bases, with 11 bases separating them. The CDR3 extends over 12 amino acids. CDR1 and CDR2 from the germline V gene are LNHDA and SQIVND (reference sequence).

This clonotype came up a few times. CDR3 sequence: CASSLGTGTYNSPLHF. The CDR3 coding sequence is TGTGCCAGCAGTTTAGGGACAGGCACCTATAATTCACCCCTCCACTTT. The chain links TRBV28 to TRBJ1-6, with TRBD1 matching over 8 bases. J was trimmed by 2 bases and V by 2 bases; bases with no gene match: 2. The length of the CDR3 is 16 residues. Per the germline V gene, CDR1 is MDHEN and CDR2 is SYDVKM.

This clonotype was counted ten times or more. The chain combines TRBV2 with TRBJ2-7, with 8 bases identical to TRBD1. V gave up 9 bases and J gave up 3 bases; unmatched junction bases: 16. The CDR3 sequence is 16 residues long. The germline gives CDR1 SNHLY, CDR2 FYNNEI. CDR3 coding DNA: TGTGCCAGTAAAGCGCCAGGGGCAGGGGGCGTCTACGAGCAGTACTTC. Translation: CASKAPGAGGVYEQYF.

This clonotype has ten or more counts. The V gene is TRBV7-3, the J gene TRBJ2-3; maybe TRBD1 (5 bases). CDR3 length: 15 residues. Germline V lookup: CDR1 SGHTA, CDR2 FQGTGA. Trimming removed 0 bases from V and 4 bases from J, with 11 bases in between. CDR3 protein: CASSLTGGAADTQYF. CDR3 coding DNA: TGTGCCAGCAGCTTAACAGGTGGGGCGGCAGATACGCAGTATTTT. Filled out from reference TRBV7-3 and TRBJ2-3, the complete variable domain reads GAGVSQTPSNKVTEKGKYVELRCDPISGHTALYWYRQSLGQGPEFLIYFQGTGAADDSGLPNDRFFAVRPEGSVSTLKIQRTERGDSAVYLCASSLTGGAADTQYFGPGTRLTVL.

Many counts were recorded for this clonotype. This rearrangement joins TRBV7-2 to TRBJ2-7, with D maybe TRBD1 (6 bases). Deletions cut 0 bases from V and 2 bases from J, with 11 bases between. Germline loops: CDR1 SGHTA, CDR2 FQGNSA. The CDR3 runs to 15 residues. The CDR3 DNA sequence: TGTGCCAGCAGCTTAGCGGACCGGGACACCTACGAGCAGTACTTC. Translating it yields CASSLADRDTYEQYF.

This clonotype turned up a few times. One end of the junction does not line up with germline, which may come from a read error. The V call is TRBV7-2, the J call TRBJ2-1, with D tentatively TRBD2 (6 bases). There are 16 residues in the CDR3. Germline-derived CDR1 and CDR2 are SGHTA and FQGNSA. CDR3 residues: CASNLALTGAYNEQFF. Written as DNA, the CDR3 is TGTGCCAGCAACTTAGCGTTGACGGGGGCCTACAATGAGCAGTTCTTC. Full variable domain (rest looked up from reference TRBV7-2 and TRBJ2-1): GAGVSQSPSNKVTEKGKDVELRCDPISGHTALYWYRQSLGQGLEFLIYFQGNSAPDKSGLPSDRFSAERTGGSVSTLTIQRTQQEDSAVYLCASNLALTGAYNEQFFGPGTRLTVL.

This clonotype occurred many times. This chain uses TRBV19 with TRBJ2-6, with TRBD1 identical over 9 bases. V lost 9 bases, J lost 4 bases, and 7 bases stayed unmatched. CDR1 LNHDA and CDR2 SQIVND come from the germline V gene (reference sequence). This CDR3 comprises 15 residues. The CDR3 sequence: CASTGTGIGANVLTF. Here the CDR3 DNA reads TGTGCCAGCACCGGGACAGGGATCGGGGCCAACGTCCTGACTTTC.

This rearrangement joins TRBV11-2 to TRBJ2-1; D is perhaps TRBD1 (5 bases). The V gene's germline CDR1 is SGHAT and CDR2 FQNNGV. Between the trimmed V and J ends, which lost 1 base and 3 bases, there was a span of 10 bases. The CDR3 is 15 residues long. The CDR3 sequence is CASSLGAGNYNEQFF. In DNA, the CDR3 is TGTGCCAGCAGCTTAGGGGCAGGGAACTACAATGAGCAGTTCTTC.

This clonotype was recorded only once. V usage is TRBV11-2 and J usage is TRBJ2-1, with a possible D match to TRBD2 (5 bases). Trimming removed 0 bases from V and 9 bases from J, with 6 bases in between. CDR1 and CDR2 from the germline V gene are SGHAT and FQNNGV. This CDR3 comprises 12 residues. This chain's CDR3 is CASSLEGSEQFF. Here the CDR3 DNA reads TGTGCCAGCAGCTTAGAAGGGAGTGAGCAGTTCTTC.

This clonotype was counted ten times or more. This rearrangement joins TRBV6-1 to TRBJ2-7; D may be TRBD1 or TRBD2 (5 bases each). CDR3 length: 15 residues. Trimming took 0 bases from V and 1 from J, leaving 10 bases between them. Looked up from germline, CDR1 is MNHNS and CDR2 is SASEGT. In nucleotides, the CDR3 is TGTGCCAGCAGTGAAGCGGGGACGGAGTCCTACGAGCAGTACTTC. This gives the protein CASSEAGTESYEQYF.